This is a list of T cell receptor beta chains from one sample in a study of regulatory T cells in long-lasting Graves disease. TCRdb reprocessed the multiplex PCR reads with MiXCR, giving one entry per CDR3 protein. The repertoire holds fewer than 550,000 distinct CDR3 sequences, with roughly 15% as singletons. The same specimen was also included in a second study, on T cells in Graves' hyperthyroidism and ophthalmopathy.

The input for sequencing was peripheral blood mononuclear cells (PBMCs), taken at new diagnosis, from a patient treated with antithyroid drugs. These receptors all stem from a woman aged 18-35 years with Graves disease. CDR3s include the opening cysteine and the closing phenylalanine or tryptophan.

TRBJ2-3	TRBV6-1	CASSGGQGGTDTQCF
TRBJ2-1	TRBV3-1	CASSLGADRYNEQFF
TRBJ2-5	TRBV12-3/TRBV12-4	CASSGPGEETQYF
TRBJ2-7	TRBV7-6	CASSYGPSGGTYEQYF
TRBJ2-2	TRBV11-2	CASSSDTGELFF
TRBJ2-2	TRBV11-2	CASSLGRSTGELFF
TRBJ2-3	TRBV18	CASSSGYGETDTQYF
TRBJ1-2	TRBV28	CASSLGGGVRYGYTF
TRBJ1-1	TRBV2	CASSPGTGKAFF
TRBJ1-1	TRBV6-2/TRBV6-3	CASSHSGNTEAFF
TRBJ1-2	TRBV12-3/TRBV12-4	CASGEQGRLWGYTF
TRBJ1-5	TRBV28	CAGGGVNQPQHF
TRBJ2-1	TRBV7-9	CASSLHNEQFF
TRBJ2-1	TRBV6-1	CASSQRLAGNLNEQFF
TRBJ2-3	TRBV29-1	CSVGMRLARPDTQYF
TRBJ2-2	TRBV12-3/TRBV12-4	CASSPLAGKGELFF
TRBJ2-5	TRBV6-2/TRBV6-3	CASSYVGGGQGTQYF
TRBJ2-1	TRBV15	CATRNRRDPPNNEQFF
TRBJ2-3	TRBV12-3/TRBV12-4	CASSLWLPSTRGTDTQYF